This T cell receptor beta chain was sequenced during a study of chemoradiotherapy in HPV16-positive cancers. As for the study in general: Functional T-cell assays on a couple of HPV16-positive patients' cells defined candidate HPV-specific clones and common TCR motifs. Study-level results: Candidate HPV-specific clones and E7-related TCR motifs grew in tumor during treatment.

This CDR3 comprises 13 residues. The V and J ends lost 5 bases and 1 base respectively, with 8 bases between them. Germline V CDR1 and CDR2: SGHTA, FQGNSA. For this clone: The antigen is not known.

Here immunoSEQ multiplex PCR was the method, and the copy in TCRdb shows in-frame clones only, minus some. Seen here are roughly 15,000 clones, approximately 75% observed once, and the top ten hold approximately 11%. Sample collection occurred from a patient who underwent chemoradiotherapy. V and J are TRBV7-2 and TRBJ1-1; no firm D call. The receptor comes from a human donor with HPV-associated anogenital cancer. The DNA of the CDR3 is TGTGCCAGCAGCCGCCGGGAGAACACTGAAGCTTTCTTT. It translates to CASSRRENTEAFF.